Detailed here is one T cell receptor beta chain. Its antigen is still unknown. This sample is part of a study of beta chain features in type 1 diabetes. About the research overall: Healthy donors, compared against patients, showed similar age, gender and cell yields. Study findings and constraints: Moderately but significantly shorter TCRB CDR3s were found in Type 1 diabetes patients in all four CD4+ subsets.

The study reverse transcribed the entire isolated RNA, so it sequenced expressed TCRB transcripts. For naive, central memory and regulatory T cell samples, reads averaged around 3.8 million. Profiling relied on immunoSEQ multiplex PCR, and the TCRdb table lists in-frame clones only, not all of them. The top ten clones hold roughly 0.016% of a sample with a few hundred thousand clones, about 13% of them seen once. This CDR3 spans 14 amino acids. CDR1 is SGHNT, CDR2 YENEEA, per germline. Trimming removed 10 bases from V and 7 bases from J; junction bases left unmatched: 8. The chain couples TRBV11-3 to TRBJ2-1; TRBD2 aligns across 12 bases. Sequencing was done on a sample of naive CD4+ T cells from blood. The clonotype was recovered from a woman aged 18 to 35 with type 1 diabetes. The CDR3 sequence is CATRLAGAVNEQFF. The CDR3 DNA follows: TGTGCCACCCGACTAGCGGGAGCGGTTAATGAGCAGTTCTTC.